These 24 T cell receptor beta chains share one sample of origin, sequenced in a study of blood T cell repertoires in COVID-19. TCRdb's copy holds only in-frame clones and misses some; the assay was immunoSEQ multiplex PCR. The sample has some 350,000 clones, over 75% seen once; the top ten hold around 3%. Sequencing was performed on PBMCs or T cells enriched from blood (not recorded which). The receptor source for this set is a woman aged 25 to 39 who had recovered from COVID-19.

As regards this clone: The same CDR3 is also encoded by other DNA sequences in this sample. The chain combines TRBV5-1 with TRBJ1-2; D is unresolved. Trimming took off 0 bases at V and 4 bases at J, with 7 bases between the two ends. The CDR3 loop spans 13 amino acids. The V gene's germline CDR1 is SGHRS and CDR2 YFSETQ. CDR3 in amino acids: CASSLDSGYGYTF. Here the CDR3 DNA reads TGCGCCAGCAGCTTGGATTCCGGCTATGGCTACACCTTC.

The chain carries TRBV15 and TRBJ2-5; no reliable D call. Looked up from germline, CDR1 is LNHNV and CDR2 is YYDKDF (reference sequence). The V end lost 0 bases, the J end lost 5 bases, and 7 bases lay between the germline ends. The CDR3 sequence is 13 residues long. CDR3 sequence: CATSRDLEETQYF. Here the CDR3 DNA reads TGTGCCACCAGCAGAGATCTCGAGGAGACCCAGTACTTC.

The chain uses TRBV28 and TRBJ2-7, with 9 bases aligning to TRBD1. The V segment lost 6 bases and the J segment 3 bases; nucleotides outside the gene matches: 12. Germline CDR1 is MDHEN and CDR2 is SYDVKM. The length of the CDR3 is 16 residues. CDR3 sequence: CASRERSGTGLYEQYF. The CDR3 nucleotides read TGTGCCAGCAGGGAACGATCCGGGACAGGGCTCTACGAGCAGTACTTC.

V is TRBV2 and J is TRBJ1-4; 7 nucleotides match TRBD1. CDR1 and CDR2 (germline): SNHLY, FYNNEI. Losses at the gene ends were 5 bases for V and 7 bases for J; bases not matched to a gene: 10. This CDR3 contains 15 residues. CDR3 residues: CASSPQDRAGEKLFF. CDR3 in DNA: TGTGCCAGCAGTCCTCAAGACAGGGCGGGTGAAAAACTGTTTTTT.

The V call is TRBV7-6, the J call TRBJ2-1, with TRBD1 identical over 8 bases. Trimming cost V 5 bases and J 4 bases; bases outside gene matches: 7. The CDR3 is made up of 15 amino acids. The germline CDR1 and CDR2 sequences are SGHVS and FNYEAQ. Written as DNA, the CDR3 is TGTGCCAGCAGCCAAGAGACAGGGGATTACAATGAGCAGTTCTTC. Encoded protein: CASSQETGDYNEQFF.

Note on this clone: The junction differs from germline at one of its ends, possibly a read error. This chain connects TRBV18 to TRBJ1-1, with D perhaps matching TRBD1 (5 bases). This CDR3 spans 18 amino acids. Germline values: CDR1 KGHSH, CDR2 LQKENI. The CDR3 here is CASSPQLQALPMNTEAFF. As DNA, the CDR3 is TGTGCCAGCTCTCCACAGCTACAGGCTTTGCCAATGAACACTGAAGCTTTCTTT.

This chain's CDR3 is CASSQDRGIDGALHF. The CDR3 nucleotides read TGTGCCAGCAGCCAAGACAGGGGGATTGATGGAGCCCTCCACTTT. The chain joins TRBV4-2 to TRBJ1-6; 7 positions match TRBD1. This CDR3 spans 15 amino acids. Trimming cost V 0 bases and J 14 bases; bases outside gene matches: 10. The V gene's germline CDR1 is LGHNA and CDR2 YNFKEQ.

Worth noting for this clone: Within the sample, other DNA sequences also encode this same CDR3. This chain links TRBV27 with TRBJ2-7; D is uncertain. CDR1 MNHEY and CDR2 SMNVEV come from the germline V gene (reference sequence). The V gene lost 0 bases and the J gene lost 1 base, with 7 bases spanning the gap. There are 14 residues in the CDR3. CDR3 coding DNA: TGTGCCAGCAGTTTATCTCCGGTATCCTACGAGCAGTACTTC. Translated, it gives CASSLSPVSYEQYF.

This clone appeared once. The genes are TRBV5-4 and TRBJ1-2; 8 bases line up with TRBD1. Germline assignment: CDR1 SGHNT and CDR2 YYREEE (reference sequence). Trimming removed 0 bases from V and 0 bases from J; junction bases left unmatched: 4. The CDR3 is 16 residues long. The CDR3 protein is CASSLDRGIANYGYTF. As DNA, the CDR3 is TGTGCCAGCAGCTTGGACAGGGGGATTGCTAACTATGGCTACACCTTC.

This rearrangement joins TRBV16 to TRBJ1-2; D is possibly TRBD1 (6 bases). CDR1 and CDR2 (germline): KGHSY, FQNENV. The CDR3 consists of 14 residues. V gave up 2 bases and J gave up 1 base, with 8 bases separating them. The CDR3 protein is CASSQGGSNYGYTF. CDR3 in DNA: TGTGCCAGCAGCCAAGGGGGCAGTAACTATGGCTACACCTTC.

The gene calls are TRBV9 and TRBJ2-3, with TRBD2 matching over 8 bases. Germline-derived CDR1 and CDR2 are SGDLS and YYNGEE. CDR3 length equals 16 residues. The trim removed 4 bases at V and 2 bases at J, leaving 9 bases unmatched. This chain's CDR3 is CASSRTGAGVTDTQYF. The CDR3 nucleotides are TGTGCCAGCAGCCGTACTGGAGCGGGAGTCACAGATACGCAGTATTTT.

The J gene is TRBJ2-2, the V gene TRBV28; D is ambiguous. The CDR3 is 13 residues long. With 4 bases removed from V and 1 base from J, the gap between germline ends came to 4 bases. In germline, CDR1 is MDHEN, CDR2 SYDVKM. The CDR3 spells CASSSRNTGELFF. For the CDR3, the DNA is TGTGCCAGCAGTTCCCGGAACACCGGGGAGCTGTTTTTT.

V gene TRBV6-1 combines with J gene TRBJ1-5, with 8 bases that match TRBD1. V was pared by 2 bases and J by 5 bases, with 5 bases of the junction left unmatched. The CDR3 length is 15 residues. Germline V gene data show CDR1 as MNHNS and CDR2 as SASEGT. The CDR3 reads CASSEQQGGDQPQHF. In DNA form, the CDR3 reads TGTGCCAGCAGTGAACAACAGGGGGGTGATCAGCCCCAGCATTTT.

The rearrangement links TRBV13 to TRBJ2-7; D unclear. The CDR3 length is 12 residues. Germline values: CDR1 PRHDT, CDR2 FYEKMQ (reference sequence). The V end was cut by 4 bases, the J end by 6 bases, with 10 bases between. The CDR3 coding sequence is TGTGCCAGCAGCTCCGGCCCGGGCGAGCAGTACTTC. The encoded protein is CASSSGPGEQYF.

V usage is TRBV29-1 and J usage is TRBJ1-1, with 7 bases matching TRBD1. With V trimmed by 4 bases and J by 3 bases, 8 bases remained unmatched. In germline, CDR1 is SQVTM, CDR2 ANQGSEA. The CDR3 totals 14 residues. The CDR3 is CSVGDRVRDTEAFF. The CDR3 nucleotides are TGCAGCGTTGGTGACAGGGTGAGAGACACTGAAGCTTTCTTT.

This clone was counted between two and nine times. This chain joins TRBV28 and TRBJ1-4; the match to TRBD1 covers 7 bases. Trimming removed 2 bases from V and 0 bases from J; junction bases left unmatched: 3. The CDR3 sequence is 16 residues long. Germline CDR1 MDHEN, CDR2 SYDVKM. CDR3 in amino acids: CASSLEGASTNEKLFF. DNA for the CDR3: TGTGCCAGCAGTTTAGAGGGGGCCTCAACTAATGAAAAACTGTTTTTT.

The chain carries TRBV2 and TRBJ1-2; D might be TRBD1 (5 bases). Deletions cut 3 bases from V and 8 bases from J, with 10 bases between. The CDR3 is made up of 12 amino acids. CDR1 is SNHLY, CDR2 FYNNEI, per germline. CDR3 DNA: TGTGCCAGCAGTGACAGGGTTGGCGGCTACACCTTC. Its translation: CASSDRVGGYTF.

This chain's CDR3 is CATSRPPGTSGGDTDTQYF. The CDR3 region has the DNA TGTGCCACCAGCAGACCACCTGGGACTAGCGGGGGGGACACAGATACGCAGTATTTT. The chain links TRBV15 to TRBJ2-3, with 16 bases that match TRBD2. V trimming: 2 bases; J trimming: 2 bases; junction bases outside the gene matches: 7. The CDR3 has 19 amino acids. Germline lookup yields CDR1 LNHNV and CDR2 YYDKDF (reference sequence).

The chain employs TRBV6-5 and TRBJ1-1; tentatively, D is TRBD1 (5 bases). The ends were cut back, 10 bases at V and 9 bases at J, with 24 bases in the middle. The germline gives CDR1 MNHEY, CDR2 SVGAGI. The CDR3 spans 14 residues. The CDR3 region is CATQPLGAGSKAFF. CDR3 DNA sequence: TGTGCCACCCAACCACTCGGGGCGGGATCCAAAGCTTTCTTT.

The genes are TRBV18 and TRBJ2-3; possible D gene TRBD1, 6 bases. In germline, CDR1 is KGHSH, CDR2 LQKENI. V lost 4 bases, J lost 3 bases, and 14 bases lay in between. The CDR3 runs to 15 residues. CDR3 loop: CASSRTSRGTDTQYF. In DNA, the CDR3 is TGTGCCAGCTCACGGACGTCCAGGGGAACAGATACGCAGTATTTT.

The V and J genes are TRBV6-1 and TRBJ1-1; the D is unclear. Trimming took 2 bases from V and 3 from J, leaving 7 bases between them. The CDR3 runs to 13 residues. Germline loops: CDR1 MNHNS, CDR2 SASEGT. CDR3 region: CASSETIDTEAFF. In nucleotides, the CDR3 is TGTGCCAGCAGTGAAACAATCGACACTGAAGCTTTCTTT.

This chain connects TRBV3-1 (or the pseudogene TRBV3-2) to TRBJ1-1; TRBD1 matches 7 bases. CDR3 size: 14 residues. CDR1 is LGHDT and CDR2 is YNNKEL in the germline V gene (reference sequence). Trimming removed 4 bases from V and 1 base from J; junction bases left unmatched: 3. The CDR3, as DNA: TGTGCCAGCAGCCTGCGGACAGGGAACACTGAAGCTTTCTTT. Residues: CASSLRTGNTEAFF.

The chain employs TRBV7-9 and TRBJ2-2; tentatively, D is TRBD1 (5 bases). Deletions cut 2 bases from V and 4 bases from J, with 11 bases between. In germline, CDR1 is SEHNR, CDR2 FQNEAQ (reference sequence). The CDR3 spans 15 residues. CDR3 sequence reads: CASSLSRAATGELFF. The CDR3 coding sequence is TGTGCCAGCAGCTTATCCAGGGCGGCCACCGGGGAGCTGTTTTTT. Using reference TRBV7-9 and TRBJ2-2 for the parts outside the CDR3, the full variable domain is DTGVSQNPRHKITKRGQNVTFRCDPISEHNRLYWYRQTLGQGPEFLTYFQNEAQLEKSRLLSDRFSAERPKGSFSTLEIQRTEQGDSAMYLCASSLSRAATGELFFGEGSRLTVL.

V gene TRBV5-1 combines with J gene TRBJ2-7; TRBD1 agrees at 10 bases. Germline V gives CDR1 SGHRS, CDR2 YFSETQ. This CDR3 is 15 amino acids long. V shed 1 base and J 3 bases; nucleotides not matched to a gene: 4. The CDR3 DNA is TGCGCCAGCAGCTTGACTGGGGACAGGGGCTACGAGCAGTACTTC. Its protein product is CASSLTGDRGYEQYF.